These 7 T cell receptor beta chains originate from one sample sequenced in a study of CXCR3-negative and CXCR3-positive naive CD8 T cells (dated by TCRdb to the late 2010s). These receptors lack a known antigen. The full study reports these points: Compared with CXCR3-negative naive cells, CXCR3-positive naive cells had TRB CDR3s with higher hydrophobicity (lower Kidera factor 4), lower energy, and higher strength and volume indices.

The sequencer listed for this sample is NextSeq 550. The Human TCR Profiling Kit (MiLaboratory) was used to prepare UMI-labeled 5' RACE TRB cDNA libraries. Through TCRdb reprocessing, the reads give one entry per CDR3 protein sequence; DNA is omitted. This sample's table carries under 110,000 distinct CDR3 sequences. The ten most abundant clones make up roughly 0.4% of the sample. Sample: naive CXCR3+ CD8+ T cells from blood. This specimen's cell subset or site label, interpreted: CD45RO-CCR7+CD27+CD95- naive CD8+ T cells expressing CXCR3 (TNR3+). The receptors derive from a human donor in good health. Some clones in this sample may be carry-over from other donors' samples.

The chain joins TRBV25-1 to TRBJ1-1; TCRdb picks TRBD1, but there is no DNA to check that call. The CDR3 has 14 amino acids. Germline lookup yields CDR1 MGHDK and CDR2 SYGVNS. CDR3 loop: CASSEYDVGGEAFF.

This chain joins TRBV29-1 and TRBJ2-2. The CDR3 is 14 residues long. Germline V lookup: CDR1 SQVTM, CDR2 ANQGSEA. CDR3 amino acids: CSVERQANTGELFF.

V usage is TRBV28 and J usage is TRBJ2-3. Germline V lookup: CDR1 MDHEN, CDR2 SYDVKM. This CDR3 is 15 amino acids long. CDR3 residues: CASSFSHLGTDTQYF.

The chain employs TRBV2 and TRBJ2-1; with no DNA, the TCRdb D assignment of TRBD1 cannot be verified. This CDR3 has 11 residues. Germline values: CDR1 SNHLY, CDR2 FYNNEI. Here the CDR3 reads CASQPGFEQFF.

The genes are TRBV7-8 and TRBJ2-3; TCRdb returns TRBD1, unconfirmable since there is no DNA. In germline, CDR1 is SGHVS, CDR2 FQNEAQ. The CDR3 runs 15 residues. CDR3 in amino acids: CASSARQGAPDTQYF.

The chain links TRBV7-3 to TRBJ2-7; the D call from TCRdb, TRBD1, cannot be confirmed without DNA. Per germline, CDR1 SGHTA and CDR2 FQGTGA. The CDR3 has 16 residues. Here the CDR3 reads CASSPGPGPRGGEQYF.

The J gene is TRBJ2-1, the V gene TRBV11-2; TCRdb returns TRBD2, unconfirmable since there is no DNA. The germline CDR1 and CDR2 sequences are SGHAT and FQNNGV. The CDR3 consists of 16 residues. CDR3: CASSPLAGDSYNEQFF.